This T cell receptor beta chain was sequenced for a study of blood T cell repertoires in COVID-19. Repertoires were generated with immunoSEQ multiplex PCR, while TCRdb's copy carries only in-frame clones and drops some. The sample yields over 25,000 clones, approximately 91% seen once. This receptor was obtained from a human donor with active COVID-19. The donor label of this sample is uncertain. The sequenced sample was peripheral blood.

The CDR3 sequence: CASREQGGGPYNEQFF. Written as DNA, the CDR3 is TGTGCCAGCAGGGAACAGGGGGGCGGTCCCTACAATGAGCAGTTCTTC. The chain carries TRBV6-1 and TRBJ2-1; TRBD1 matches at 8 bases. This CDR3 is built from 16 residues. Losses at the gene ends were 6 bases for V and 2 bases for J; bases not matched to a gene: 9. In germline, CDR1 is MNHNS, CDR2 SASEGT.